This T cell receptor beta chain appears in the sequencing data of a study of T cells after yellow fever vaccination. Overall study context: In the case of low-cell-number fractions, SMART-Seq v4 Ultra Low Input was used for preparation.

V was trimmed by 6 bases and J by 15 bases, leaving 15 bases between them. This CDR3 contains 11 residues. The study, taken as a whole, reports: Clones that expanded after primary vaccination mostly reappeared after the booster (less than 98% CD4, 88% CD8). Only a small proportion of the clonotypes turned up in both the CD4 and the CD8 compartments, likely arising from convergent recombination.

Production of TCR cDNA was by 5'RACE template switching, which also added a universal primer site and UMIs. TCRdb reanalysed the 5' RACE reads using MiXCR and keeps one entry per CDR3 protein. The sample has a few hundred thousand distinct CDR3 sequences, roughly 7.5% seen once; the top ten hold 15% to 20%. This clonotype appeared a few times. The antigen is not known. The source of this sequence is a man aged 18 to 29 who received the YFV17D yellow fever vaccine. The chain couples TRBV12-3 or TRBV12-4 to TRBJ2-1, with unresolved D. The source was PBMCs, collected roughly 46 days after the first yellow fever vaccination. CDR3 amino acids: CASSPASRPFF. Written as DNA, the CDR3 is TGTGCCAGCAGCCCGGCAAGTCGACCGTTCTTC.